The 17 T cell receptor beta chains listed next were all sequenced from one sample in a study of T cells in Graves' hyperthyroidism and ophthalmopathy. Researchers amplified the TCR beta CDR3 regions from RNA transcripts. HTBI primers were the set used in a first-round RT-PCR of the TCR CDR3. TCRdb itself ran the multiplex PCR reads through MiXCR, one entry per CDR3 protein. Of over 200,000 distinct CDR3 sequences listed, 18% are singletons. Sequenced input: blood. These receptors originate from a man between 40 and 49 years old with Graves' hyperthyroidism.

As for this clonotype: A much larger clone lies one base from this, so it may be a read error. The chain is built from TRBV10-3 and TRBJ2-1, with a tentative D call TRBD1 (6 bases). CDR3 length: 15 residues. Per germline, CDR1 ENHRY and CDR2 SYGVKD. Trimming removed 5 bases from V and 1 base from J, with 12 bases in between. CDR3 sequence reads: CAISTGLTSYNEQFF. CDR3 in DNA: TGTGCCATCAGTACAGGGCTGACGTCCTACAATGAGCAGTTCTTC.

On this clonotype: Given a much more abundant clone one base away, this may be a read error. This sequence joins TRBV20-1 and TRBJ2-1; D might be TRBD1 or TRBD2, each matching 5 bases. Germline CDR1 and CDR2: DFQATT and SNEGSKA (reference sequence). This CDR3 has 14 residues. The CDR3 region is CSARMGTAYDEQFF. CDR3 nucleotide sequence: TGCAGTGCCAGGATGGGGACCGCCTACGATGAGCAGTTCTTC.

This clonotype was detected many times. CDR3 nucleotide sequence: TGTGCCAGCAGGAGCCCCGTCGGGAGCTCCTACAATGAGCAGTTCTTC. The encoded protein is CASRSPVGSSYNEQFF. This chain uses TRBV6-1 with TRBJ2-1, with D tentatively TRBD2 (6 bases). Looked up from germline, CDR1 is MNHNS and CDR2 is SASEGT. The CDR3 totals 16 residues. V was shortened by 6 bases and J by 0 bases, with 15 bases between the two germline ends.

This clonotype was found many times. V and J are TRBV20-1 and TRBJ2-6, with 12 nucleotides matching TRBD1. Germline CDR1 is DFQATT and CDR2 is SNEGSKA (reference sequence). J lost 0 bases, V lost 3 bases, and 9 bases had no gene match. This CDR3 is built from 19 residues. The CDR3 DNA reads TGCAGTGCTAGGGCCCCGGGACAGGGGGCATCCTCTGGGGCCAACGTCCTGACTTTC. Translated: CSARAPGQGASSGANVLTF.

There are many counts of this clonotype. CDR3 amino acids: CASSYPRGGTDAYEQYF. As DNA, the CDR3 is TGTGCCAGCAGTTACCCCCGGGGGGGGACAGACGCCTACGAGCAGTACTTC. The gene calls are TRBV28 and TRBJ2-7, with D perhaps TRBD2 (8 bases). Deletions cut 4 bases from V and 2 bases from J, with 21 bases between. The CDR3 has 17 residues. Germline assignment: CDR1 MDHEN and CDR2 SYDVKM.

This clonotype was observed a few times. This chain uses TRBV7-8 with TRBJ2-3; 16 bases fit TRBD2. Germline loops: CDR1 SGHVS, CDR2 FQNEAQ. After removal of 6 bases from V and 5 bases from J, the junction contained 8 bases not matched to a gene. The CDR3 has 17 residues. The CDR3 is CASREPGLAGGQDTQYF. Written as DNA, the CDR3 is TGTGCCAGCAGAGAACCGGGACTAGCGGGGGGGCAAGATACGCAGTATTTT.

The sample holds a few counts of this clonotype. This chain joins TRBV7-6 and TRBJ2-5, with 7 bases lining up with TRBD1. Germline CDR1 and CDR2: SGHVS and FNYEAQ. This CDR3 region has 14 residues. The ends lost 2 bases at V and 3 bases at J; junction bases unmatched: 3. The CDR3 nucleotides are TGTGCCAGCAGCTTAACAGGGGAAGAAGAGACCCAGTACTTC. It translates to CASSLTGEEETQYF.

This clonotype was seen ten or more times. This chain uses TRBV2 with TRBJ1-5; a possible D gene is TRBD1 (5 bases). The CDR3 length is 15 residues. Trimming left V 6 bases short and J 5 bases short, with 17 bases between. CDR1 and CDR2 from the germline V gene are SNHLY and FYNNEI. CDR3 in amino acids: CASSGTGQSYQPQHF. CDR3 in DNA: TGTGCCAGCAGCGGGACCGGGCAAAGTTATCAGCCCCAGCATTTT.

The CDR3, as DNA: TGTGCCAGCAGTCTCCCGACTAGCGGGGAAGAGACCCAGTACTTC. Its translation is CASSLPTSGEETQYF. V gene TRBV28 combines with J gene TRBJ2-5; TRBD2 matches at 11 bases. CDR3 length equals 15 residues. Germline V gene sequence: CDR1 MDHEN, CDR2 SYDVKM. Trimming at V came to 5 bases and at J to 3 bases, leaving 5 bases not matched to a gene.

The V call is TRBV6-2 or TRBV6-3, the J call TRBJ1-2; 7 bases fit TRBD1. The CDR3 contains 13 residues. Looked up from germline, CDR1 is MNHEY and CDR2 is SVGEGT. The J segment lost 8 bases and the V segment lost 2 bases, leaving 5 bases of the junction unmatched. CDR3 DNA: TGTGCCAGCAGTTACCCGACAGGGCAAGGCTACACCTTC. Protein sequence: CASSYPTGQGYTF.

This clonotype was counted ten times or more. CDR3 amino acids: CSARDSQGDEQYF. As DNA, the CDR3 is TGCAGTGCTAGAGATTCACAGGGAGACGAGCAGTACTTC. This chain joins TRBV20-1 and TRBJ2-7, with D possibly TRBD1 on 6 matching bases. The CDR3 consists of 13 residues. Trimming shortened V by 0 bases and J by 5 bases, and 11 bases separated the two germline ends. The V gene's germline CDR1 is DFQATT and CDR2 SNEGSKA (reference sequence).

This clonotype was observed a few times. The chain joins TRBV20-1 to TRBJ2-1, with 7 bases identical to TRBD2. The CDR3 is made up of 15 amino acids. Germline CDR1 is DFQATT and CDR2 is SNEGSKA (reference sequence). V shed 5 bases, J shed 7 bases, and the junction held 14 bases outside the gene matches. The CDR3 here is CSASHKRGLRNEQFF. CDR3 DNA: TGCAGTGCTTCCCACAAGCGGGGTCTAAGGAATGAGCAGTTCTTC.

This chain uses TRBV7-2 with TRBJ2-2; the match to TRBD2 covers 7 bases. The CDR3 length is 13 residues. The V gene's germline CDR1 is SGHTA and CDR2 FQGNSA. The J segment lost 7 bases and the V segment lost 2 bases, leaving 1 base of the junction unmatched. CDR3 coding DNA: TGTGCCAGCAGCTTACGGGGGGACGGGGAGCTGTTTTTT. Residues: CASSLRGDGELFF.

The sample holds a few counts of this clonotype. In nucleotides, the CDR3 is TGTGCCAGTAGTATCCGAGGGGAAAATGGGCCGGGTGGGGAGCTGTTTTTT. The encoded protein is CASSIRGENGPGGELFF. The rearrangement links TRBV19 to TRBJ2-2; D might be TRBD1 or TRBD2, each matching 5 bases. Germline loops: CDR1 LNHDA, CDR2 SQIVND (reference sequence). This CDR3 contains 17 residues. Trimming took off 3 bases at V and 8 bases at J, with 22 bases between the two ends.

This clonotype was picked up many times. The CDR3 loop is CASSAGAPYEQYF. DNA of the CDR3: TGTGCCAGCAGCGCCGGGGCTCCCTACGAGCAGTACTTC. The chain joins TRBV6-1 to TRBJ2-7; D might be TRBD1 or TRBD2, each matching 5 bases. Between the trimmed V and J ends, which lost 6 bases and 2 bases, there was a span of 11 bases. The CDR3 is 13 residues long. The germline gives CDR1 MNHNS, CDR2 SASEGT.

CDR3 sequence (DNA): TGTGCCAGCAGCTATACTAGCATTGAGACCCAGTACTTC. This codes for CASSYTSIETQYF. The chain uses TRBV5-4 and TRBJ2-5; a possible D gene is TRBD2 (6 bases). Germline V gives CDR1 SGHNT, CDR2 YYREEE (reference sequence). Trimming shortened V by 3 bases and J by 5 bases, and 11 bases separated the two germline ends. The CDR3 runs to 13 residues. Full variable domain (outside the CDR3, taken from reference TRBV5-4 and TRBJ2-5): ETGVTQSPTHLIKTRGQQVTLRCSSQSGHNTVSWYQQALGQGPQFIFQYYREEENGRGNFPPRFSGLQFPNYSSELNVNALELDDSALYLCASSYTSIETQYFGPGTRLLVL.

The chain couples TRBV6-2 or TRBV6-3 to TRBJ2-7; 8 bases fit TRBD1. CDR1 and CDR2 from the germline V gene are MNHEY and SVGEGT. V lost 5 bases, J lost 5 bases, and 8 bases stayed unmatched. The CDR3 length is 14 residues. The CDR3 sequence is CASSPRTGSHEQYF. CDR3 sequence (DNA): TGTGCCAGCAGTCCCCGGACAGGGTCCCACGAGCAGTACTTC.